The TCR beta chain under discussion was sequenced for a study of human T cells and chemical hapten exposure. Study details: Alopecia universalis, totalis or areata was present in patients who were mostly female.

The V end was cut by 0 bases, the J end by 0 bases, with 5 bases between. This CDR3 has 14 residues. Per germline, CDR1 SGHRS and CDR2 YFSETQ. Time point: patch test 1, 2 weeks after DPC sensitization. Sample treatment: therapeutic diphenylcyclopropenone sensitization with weekly scalp DPC. Extraction of total RNA was performed on unfractionated whole blood. Drawing of blood took place ahead of applying each patch test. Broader study findings: PT1 expanded TCR numbers tracked positively with patch test score.

Details on this clonotype: Its antigen is not known.

Source study methods: Around 97,000 TCRs per sample was the median, with a range of about 20,000 to 700,000. TCRdb reprocessed the RACE reads with MiXCR, giving one entry per CDR3 protein. V and J calls and clone size were set by TCRdb, not the authors. The table has approximately 52,000 distinct CDR3 sequences, approximately 10% seen once. The sample was whole blood, taken in connection with sensitization to the hapten diphenylcyclopropenone (DPC). V is TRBV5-1 and J is TRBJ2-3; D remains ambiguous. The clonotype comes from a woman between 40 and 55 years old with alopecia areata. Some clones in this sample may be carry-over from other donors' samples. The CDR3 nucleotides are TGCGCCAGCAGCTTGGAAAGGAGCACAGATACGCAGTATTTT. Translated, it gives CASSLERSTDTQYF.